These 15 T cell receptor beta chains were sequenced from one sample in a study of Graves' ophthalmopathy and Graves' hyperthyroidism. RNA transcripts provided the template for amplifying TCR beta CDR3 regions. The library came from an HTBI-primed first-round RT-PCR and a second-round multiplex PCR. TCRdb re-called the multiplex PCR reads through MiXCR, storing one row per CDR3 protein. The repertoire holds some 240,000 distinct CDR3 sequences, around 50% seen once, with less than 60% in the top ten. What was sequenced was peripheral blood. Receptor source: an adult man with Graves' ophthalmopathy.

This clonotype was seen many times. The chain links TRBV29-1 to TRBJ1-1; TRBD1 might be the D (5 bases). This CDR3 comprises 12 residues. CDR1 and CDR2 (germline): SQVTM, ANQGSEA. Trimming stripped 3 bases from V and 1 base from J, with 6 bases between. In DNA, the CDR3 is TGCAGCGTTGATGGGGGGAACACTGAAGCTTTCTTT. Translation gives CSVDGGNTEAFF.

V gene TRBV29-1 combines with J gene TRBJ2-5, with 8 bases aligning to TRBD1. Germline-derived CDR1 and CDR2 are SQVTM and ANQGSEA. The CDR3 runs 14 residues. V dropped 6 bases and J dropped 3; count of bases not matched to a gene: 9. CDR3 region: CSVLRGTGEETQYF. The CDR3 coding sequence is TGCAGCGTCCTCCGTGGGACAGGTGAAGAGACCCAGTACTTC.

Regarding this clonotype: A read error may produce the germline difference seen at one junction end. The chain has TRBV4-1 and TRBJ1-2; unclear D gene. This CDR3 region has 16 residues. Germline loops: CDR1 MGHRA, CDR2 YSYEKL. CDR3 in DNA: TGTGCCAGCAGCCAAGAGTATGGGCCCGCATACTATGGCTACACCTTC. Amino acids: CASSQEYGPAYYGYTF.

Notes on this clonotype: The junction differs from germline at one of its ends, possibly a read error. The chain has TRBV10-2 and TRBJ2-5; D unresolved. The CDR3 is 14 amino acids. Germline V CDR1 and CDR2: WSHSY, SAAADI. CDR3 region: CASSLRKTAETQYF. CDR3 sequence (DNA): TGTGCCAGCAGTCTCAGAAAAACGGCAGAGACCCAGTACTTC.

This clonotype has only a few counts. The J gene is TRBJ2-5, the V gene TRBV29-1; D is undetermined. The CDR3 contains 13 residues. Trimming took 7 bases from V and 1 from J, leaving 13 bases between them. Per the germline V gene, CDR1 is SQVTM and CDR2 is ANQGSEA. The CDR3, as DNA: TGCAGCGCCCCTGGAGTACTCCAAGAGACCCAGTACTTC. Its translation is CSAPGVLQETQYF.

The J gene is TRBJ2-7, the V gene TRBV7-6; maybe TRBD2 (5 bases). This CDR3 contains 12 residues. V lost 3 bases to trimming and J lost 6 bases, with 9 bases between them. Germline V gene data show CDR1 as SGHVS and CDR2 as FNYEAQ. CDR3 DNA: TGTGCCAGCAGCTTCATCCGGGGCGAGCAGTACTTC. Protein product: CASSFIRGEQYF.

This chain connects TRBV25-1 to TRBJ1-4; 7 positions match TRBD1. Germline trimming cut 4 bases from V and 0 bases from J; bases unmatched to any gene: 8. In germline, CDR1 is MGHDK, CDR2 SYGVNS. There are 17 residues in the CDR3. DNA of the CDR3: TGTGCCAGCAGTGCTATTGGACAGGAAGCAACTAATGAAAAACTGTTTTTT. This gives the protein CASSAIGQEATNEKLFF.

This clonotype was seen a few times. The gene calls are TRBV10-3 and TRBJ1-2; D might be TRBD1 (6 bases). CDR1 and CDR2 from the germline V gene are ENHRY and SYGVKD. The CDR3 consists of 18 residues. V was clipped by 6 bases and J by 4 bases, with 27 bases between them. The CDR3 protein is CAIRGDSRDPGQLYGYTF. The CDR3 coding sequence is TGTGCCATCAGGGGCGACAGTAGGGATCCGGGACAACTCTATGGCTACACCTTC.

CDR3 region: CASSPGAGGKYF. The CDR3 DNA sequence: TGTGCCAGCAGCCCGGGGGCAGGGGGCAAGTACTTC. The gene calls are TRBV9 and TRBJ2-5, with 8 bases identical to TRBD1. This CDR3 region has 12 residues. With V trimmed by 4 bases and J by 12 bases, 8 bases remained unmatched. Per the germline V gene, CDR1 is SGDLS and CDR2 is YYNGEE.

This clonotype was seen a few times. The chain combines TRBV7-9 with TRBJ2-7, with D perhaps TRBD1 (6 bases). V was clipped by 3 bases and J by 0 bases, with 12 bases between them. The CDR3 extends over 15 amino acids. Germline CDR1 SEHNR, CDR2 FQNEAQ (reference sequence). The CDR3 loop is CASSLKGEPSYEQYF. The CDR3 DNA reads TGTGCCAGCAGCTTGAAGGGGGAGCCCTCCTACGAGCAGTACTTC.

The chain employs TRBV7-9 and TRBJ1-2; 12 bases line up with TRBD1. V trimming: 5 bases; J trimming: 2 bases; junction bases outside the gene matches: 3. Germline V gives CDR1 SEHNR, CDR2 FQNEAQ (reference sequence). The CDR3 consists of 15 residues. Here the CDR3 DNA reads TGTGCCAGCAGCGCGGGGACAGGGGGCAACTATGGCTACACCTTC. Amino acid sequence: CASSAGTGGNYGYTF. Complete variable domain (other parts from reference TRBV7-9 and TRBJ1-2): DTGVSQNPRHKITKRGQNVTFRCDPISEHNRLYWYRQTLGQGPEFLTYFQNEAQLEKSRLLSDRFSAERPKGSFSTLEIQRTEQGDSAMYLCASSAGTGGNYGYTFGSGTRLTVV.

The chain combines TRBV7-6 with TRBJ2-5; TRBD2 matches at 10 bases. CDR1 SGHVS and CDR2 FNYEAQ come from the germline V gene. The CDR3 runs 16 residues. V dropped 7 bases and J dropped 1; count of bases not matched to a gene: 9. CDR3 nucleotide sequence: TGTGCCAGCACGCCCTTAGCGGGAGGAACCCAAGAGACCCAGTACTTC. Translation: CASTPLAGGTQETQYF.

This clonotype showed up just a few times. The rearrangement uses TRBV12-3 or TRBV12-4 and TRBJ1-1, with D maybe TRBD1 (6 bases). CDR3 length: 14 amino acids. Deletions cut 1 base from V and 4 bases from J, with 10 bases between. CDR3 sequence reads: CASSLVYRATEAFF. Here the CDR3 DNA reads TGTGCCAGCAGTTTAGTGTACAGGGCCACTGAAGCTTTCTTT.

This clonotype was observed a few times. The chain is built from TRBV20-1 and TRBJ1-5; no clear D gene. The CDR3 sequence is 16 residues long. V was pared by 2 bases and J by 2 bases, with 16 bases between. Looked up from germline, CDR1 is DFQATT and CDR2 is SNEGSKA (reference sequence). CDR3 loop: CSARPGGGSGNQPQHF. Here the CDR3 DNA reads TGCAGTGCTAGACCCGGAGGAGGGTCCGGCAATCAGCCCCAGCATTTT.

Ten or more counts support this clonotype. This sequence joins TRBV19 and TRBJ1-1; TRBD1 is a possible D gene (5 bases). The germline CDR1 and CDR2 sequences are LNHDA and SQIVND (reference sequence). This CDR3 is built from 13 residues. V lost 6 bases, J lost 1 base, and 9 bases lay in between. The CDR3 DNA reads as TGTGCCAGTAGGTACAGGAAGAACACTGAAGCTTTCTTT. The encoded protein is CASRYRKNTEAFF.